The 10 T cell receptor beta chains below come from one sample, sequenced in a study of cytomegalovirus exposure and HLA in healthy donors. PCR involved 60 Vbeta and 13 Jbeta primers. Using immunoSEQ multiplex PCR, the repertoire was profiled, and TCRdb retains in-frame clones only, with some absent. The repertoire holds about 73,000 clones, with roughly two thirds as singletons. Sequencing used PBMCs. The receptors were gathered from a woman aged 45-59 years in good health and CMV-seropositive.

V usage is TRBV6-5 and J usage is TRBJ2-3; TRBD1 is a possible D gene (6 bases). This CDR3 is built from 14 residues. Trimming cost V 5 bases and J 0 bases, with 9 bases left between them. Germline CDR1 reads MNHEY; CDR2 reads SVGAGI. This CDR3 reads CASSDRFSTDTQYF. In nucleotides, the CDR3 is TGTGCCAGCAGTGACAGGTTCAGCACAGATACGCAGTATTTT.

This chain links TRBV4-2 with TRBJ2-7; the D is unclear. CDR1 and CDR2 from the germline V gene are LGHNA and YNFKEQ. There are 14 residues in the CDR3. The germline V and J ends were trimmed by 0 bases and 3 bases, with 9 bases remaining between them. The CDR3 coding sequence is TGTGCCAGCAGCCAAGATCGGAGAGACTACGAGCAGTACTTC. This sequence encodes CASSQDRRDYEQYF.

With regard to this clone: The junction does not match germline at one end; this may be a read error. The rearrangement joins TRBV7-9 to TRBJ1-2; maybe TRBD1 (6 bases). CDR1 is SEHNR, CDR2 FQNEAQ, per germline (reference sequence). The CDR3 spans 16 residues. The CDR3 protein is CSSSLSRGKGNYGYTF. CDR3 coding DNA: TGTTCCAGCAGCTTAAGCAGGGGCAAGGGTAACTATGGCTACACCTTC.

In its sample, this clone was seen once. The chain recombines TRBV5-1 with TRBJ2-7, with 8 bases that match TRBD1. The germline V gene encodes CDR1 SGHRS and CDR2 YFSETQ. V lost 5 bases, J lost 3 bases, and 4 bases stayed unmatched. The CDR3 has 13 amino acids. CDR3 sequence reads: CASRTGADYEQYF. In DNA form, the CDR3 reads TGCGCCAGCAGGACAGGGGCGGACTACGAGCAGTACTTC.

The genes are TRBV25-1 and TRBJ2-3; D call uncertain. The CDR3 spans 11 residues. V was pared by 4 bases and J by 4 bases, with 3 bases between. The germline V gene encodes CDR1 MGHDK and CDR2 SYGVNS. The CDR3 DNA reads TGTGCCAGCAGTGTCGCAGATACGCAGTATTTT. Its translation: CASSVADTQYF.

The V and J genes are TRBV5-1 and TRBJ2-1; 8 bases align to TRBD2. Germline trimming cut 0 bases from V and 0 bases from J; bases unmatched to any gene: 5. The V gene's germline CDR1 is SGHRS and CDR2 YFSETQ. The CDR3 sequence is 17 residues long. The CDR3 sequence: CASSLGLAGSSYNEQFF. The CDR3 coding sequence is TGCGCCAGCAGCTTGGGCCTAGCGGGTAGCTCCTACAATGAGCAGTTCTTC.

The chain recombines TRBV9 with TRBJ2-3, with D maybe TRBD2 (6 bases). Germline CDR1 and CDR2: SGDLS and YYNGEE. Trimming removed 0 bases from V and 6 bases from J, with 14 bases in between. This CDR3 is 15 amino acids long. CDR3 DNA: TGTGCCAGCAGCGTAGGGTTTGCAAGCGGGGATACGCAGTATTTT. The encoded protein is CASSVGFASGDTQYF.

CDR3 DNA sequence: TGTGCCAGCAGCTTGGGAGGGTCACTCAACTATGGCTACACCTTC. It is translated as CASSLGGSLNYGYTF. J is TRBJ1-2 and V is TRBV5-4; D unclear. Trimming removed 0 bases at V and 2 bases at J, with 11 bases between. Germline V gives CDR1 SGHNT, CDR2 YYREEE (reference sequence). The CDR3 is made up of 15 amino acids.

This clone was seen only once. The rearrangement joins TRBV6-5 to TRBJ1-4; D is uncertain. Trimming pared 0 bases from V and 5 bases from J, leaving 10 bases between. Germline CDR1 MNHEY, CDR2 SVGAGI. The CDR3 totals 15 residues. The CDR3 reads CASSYSRQFNEKLFF. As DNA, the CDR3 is TGTGCCAGCAGTTACTCGAGGCAGTTCAATGAAAAACTGTTTTTT.

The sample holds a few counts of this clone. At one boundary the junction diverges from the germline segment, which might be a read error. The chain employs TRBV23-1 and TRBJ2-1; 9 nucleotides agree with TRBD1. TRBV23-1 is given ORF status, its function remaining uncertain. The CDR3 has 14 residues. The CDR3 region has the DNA TGCGCCAGCACTCAACCGGGACAGGGCAATGAGCAGTTCTTC. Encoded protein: CASTQPGQGNEQFF.